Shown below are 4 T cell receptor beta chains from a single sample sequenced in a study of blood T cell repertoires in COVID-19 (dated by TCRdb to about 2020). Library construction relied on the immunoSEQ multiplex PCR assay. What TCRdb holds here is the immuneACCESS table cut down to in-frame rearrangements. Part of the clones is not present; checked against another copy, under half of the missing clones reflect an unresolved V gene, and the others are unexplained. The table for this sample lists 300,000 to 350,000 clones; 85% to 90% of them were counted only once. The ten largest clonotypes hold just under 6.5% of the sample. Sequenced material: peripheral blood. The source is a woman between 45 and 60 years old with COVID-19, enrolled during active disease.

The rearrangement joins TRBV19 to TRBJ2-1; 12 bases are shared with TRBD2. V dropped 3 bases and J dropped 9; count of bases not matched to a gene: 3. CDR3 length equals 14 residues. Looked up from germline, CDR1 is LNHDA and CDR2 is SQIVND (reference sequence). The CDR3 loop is CASSMTSGSVEQFF. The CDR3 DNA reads TGTGCCAGTAGTATGACTAGCGGGAGCGTTGAGCAGTTCTTC. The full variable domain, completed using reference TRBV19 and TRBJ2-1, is DGGITQSPKYLFRKEGQNVTLSCEQNLNHDAMYWYRQDPGQGLRLIYYSQIVNDFQKGDIAEGYSVSREKKESFPLTVTSAQKNPTAFYLCASSMTSGSVEQFFGPGTRLTVL.

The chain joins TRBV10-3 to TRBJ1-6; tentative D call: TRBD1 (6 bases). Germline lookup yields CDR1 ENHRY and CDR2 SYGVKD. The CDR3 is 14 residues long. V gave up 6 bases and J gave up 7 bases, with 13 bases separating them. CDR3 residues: CAIRETGHNSPLHF. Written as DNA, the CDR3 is TGTGCCATCAGAGAGACAGGACACAATTCACCCCTCCACTTT.

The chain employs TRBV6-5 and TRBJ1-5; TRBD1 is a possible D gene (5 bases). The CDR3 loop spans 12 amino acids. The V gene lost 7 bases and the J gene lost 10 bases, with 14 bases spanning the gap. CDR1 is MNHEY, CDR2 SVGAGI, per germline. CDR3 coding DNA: TGTGCCAGCAATCGGGCCACAGGACCCCAGCATTTT. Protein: CASNRATGPQHF.

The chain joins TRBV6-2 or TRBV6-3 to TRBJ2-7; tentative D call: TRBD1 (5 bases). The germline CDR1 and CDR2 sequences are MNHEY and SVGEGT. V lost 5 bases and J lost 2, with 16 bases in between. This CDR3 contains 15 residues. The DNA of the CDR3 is TGTGCCAGCAGTACCTTCCCCTTGACAGCCTACGAGCAGTACTTC. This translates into CASSTFPLTAYEQYF.